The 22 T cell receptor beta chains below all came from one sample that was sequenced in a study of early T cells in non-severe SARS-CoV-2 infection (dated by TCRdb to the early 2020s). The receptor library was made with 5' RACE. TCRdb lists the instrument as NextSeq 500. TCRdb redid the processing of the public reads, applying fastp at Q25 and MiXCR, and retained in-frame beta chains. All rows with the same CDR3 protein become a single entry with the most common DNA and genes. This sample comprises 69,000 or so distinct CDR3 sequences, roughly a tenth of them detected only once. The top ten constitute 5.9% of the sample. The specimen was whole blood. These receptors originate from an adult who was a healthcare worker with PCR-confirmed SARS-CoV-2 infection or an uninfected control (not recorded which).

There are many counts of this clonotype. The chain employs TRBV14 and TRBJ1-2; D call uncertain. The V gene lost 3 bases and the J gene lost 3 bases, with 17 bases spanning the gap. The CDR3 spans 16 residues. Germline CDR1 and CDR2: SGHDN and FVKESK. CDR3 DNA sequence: TGTGCCAGCAGCCAGACAAGGAGGGTCTTGGACTATGGCTACACCTTC. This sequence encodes CASSQTRRVLDYGYTF.

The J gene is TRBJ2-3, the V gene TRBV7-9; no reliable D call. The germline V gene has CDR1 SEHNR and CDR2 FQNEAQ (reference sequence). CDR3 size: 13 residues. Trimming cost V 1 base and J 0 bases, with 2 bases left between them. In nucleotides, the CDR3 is TGTGCCAGCAGCTTAGTTAGCACAGATACGCAGTATTTT. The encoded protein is CASSLVSTDTQYF.

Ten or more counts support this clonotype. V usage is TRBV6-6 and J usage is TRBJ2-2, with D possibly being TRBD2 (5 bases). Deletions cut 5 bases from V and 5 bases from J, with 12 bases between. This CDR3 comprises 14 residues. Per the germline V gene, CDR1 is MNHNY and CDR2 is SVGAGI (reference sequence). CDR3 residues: CASSRSSGTGELFF. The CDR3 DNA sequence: TGTGCCAGCAGTCGATCCAGCGGAACCGGGGAGCTGTTTTTT.

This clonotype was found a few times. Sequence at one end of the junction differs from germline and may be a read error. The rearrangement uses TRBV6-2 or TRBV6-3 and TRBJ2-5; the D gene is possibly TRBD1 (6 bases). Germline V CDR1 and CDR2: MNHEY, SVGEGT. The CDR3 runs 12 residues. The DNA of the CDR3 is TGTGCCAGCAGTTCCGGGACACCGCAGCCTAACTTC. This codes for CASSSGTPQPNF.

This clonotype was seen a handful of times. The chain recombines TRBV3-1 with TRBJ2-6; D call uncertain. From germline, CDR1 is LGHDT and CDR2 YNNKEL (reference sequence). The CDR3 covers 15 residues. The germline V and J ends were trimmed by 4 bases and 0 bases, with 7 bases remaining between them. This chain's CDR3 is CASSPLLSGANVLTF. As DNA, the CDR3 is TGTGCCAGCAGCCCCCTACTCTCTGGGGCCAACGTCCTGACTTTC. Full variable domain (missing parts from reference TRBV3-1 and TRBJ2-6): DTAVSQTPKYLVTQMGNDKSIKCEQNLGHDTMYWYKQDSKKFLKIMFSYNNKELIINETVPNRFSPKSPDKAHLNLHINSLELGDSAVYFCASSPLLSGANVLTFGAGSRLTVL.

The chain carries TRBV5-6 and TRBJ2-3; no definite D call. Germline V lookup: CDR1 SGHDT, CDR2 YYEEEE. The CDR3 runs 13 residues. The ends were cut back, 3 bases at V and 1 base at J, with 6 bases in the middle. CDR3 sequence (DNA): TGTGCCAGCAGCTCCATTGGCACAGATACGCAGTATTTT. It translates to CASSSIGTDTQYF.

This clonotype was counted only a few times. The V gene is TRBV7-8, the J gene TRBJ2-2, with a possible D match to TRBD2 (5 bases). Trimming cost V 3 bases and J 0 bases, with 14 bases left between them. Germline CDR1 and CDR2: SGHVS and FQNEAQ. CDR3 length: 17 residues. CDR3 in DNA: TGTGCCAGCAGCTTCGGTTTTGAGGGATCGAACACCGGGGAGCTGTTTTTT. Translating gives CASSFGFEGSNTGELFF.

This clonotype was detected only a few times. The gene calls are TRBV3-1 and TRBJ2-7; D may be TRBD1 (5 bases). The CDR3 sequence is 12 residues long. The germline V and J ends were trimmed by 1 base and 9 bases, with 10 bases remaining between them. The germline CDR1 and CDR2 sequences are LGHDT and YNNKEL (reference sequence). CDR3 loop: CASSQGTSRQYF. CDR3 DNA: TGTGCCAGCAGCCAAGGGACAAGTCGGCAGTACTTC.

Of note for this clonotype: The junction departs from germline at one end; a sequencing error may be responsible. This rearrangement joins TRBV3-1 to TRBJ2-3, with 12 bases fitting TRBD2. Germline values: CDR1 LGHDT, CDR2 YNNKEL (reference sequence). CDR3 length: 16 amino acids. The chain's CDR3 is CASGQQLAGGSDTQYF. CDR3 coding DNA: TGTGCCAGCGGCCAACAACTAGCGGGAGGCTCGGATACGCAGTATTTT.

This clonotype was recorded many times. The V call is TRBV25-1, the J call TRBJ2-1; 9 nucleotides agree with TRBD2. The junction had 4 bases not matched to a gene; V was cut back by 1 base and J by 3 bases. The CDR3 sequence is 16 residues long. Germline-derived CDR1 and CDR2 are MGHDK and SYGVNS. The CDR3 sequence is CASSESSGVFYNEQFF. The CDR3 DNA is TGTGCCAGCAGTGAATCTAGCGGGGTCTTCTACAATGAGCAGTTCTTC.

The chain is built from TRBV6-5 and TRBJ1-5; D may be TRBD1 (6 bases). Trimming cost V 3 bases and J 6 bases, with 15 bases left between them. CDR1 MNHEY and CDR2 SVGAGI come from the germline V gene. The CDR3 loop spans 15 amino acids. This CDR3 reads CASSYERGYGQPQHF. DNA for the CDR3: TGTGCCAGCAGTTATGAAAGGGGGTACGGTCAGCCCCAGCATTTT.

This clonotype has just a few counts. The CDR3 sequence is CSVDRDVGTDTQYF. In DNA, the CDR3 is TGCAGCGTGGACAGGGATGTCGGGACAGATACGCAGTATTTT. This sequence joins TRBV29-1 and TRBJ2-3, with TRBD1 matching over 8 bases. CDR3 length: 14 amino acids. In germline, CDR1 is SQVTM, CDR2 ANQGSEA. Unmatched junction bases numbered 8, after V lost 6 bases and J lost 3 bases.

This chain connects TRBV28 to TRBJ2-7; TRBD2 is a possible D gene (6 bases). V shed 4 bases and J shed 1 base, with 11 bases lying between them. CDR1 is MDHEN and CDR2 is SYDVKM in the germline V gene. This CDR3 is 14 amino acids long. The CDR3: CASSSGGISYEQYF. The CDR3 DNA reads TGTGCCAGCAGTTCGGGCGGGATATCCTACGAGCAGTACTTC.

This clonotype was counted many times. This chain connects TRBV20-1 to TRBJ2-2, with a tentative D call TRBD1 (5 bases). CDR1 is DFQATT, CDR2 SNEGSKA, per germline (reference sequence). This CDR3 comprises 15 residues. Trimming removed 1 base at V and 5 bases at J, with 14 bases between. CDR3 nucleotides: TGCAGTGCTAGAGCTTGGGGCAACCCAACCGGGGAGCTGTTTTTT. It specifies CSARAWGNPTGELFF.

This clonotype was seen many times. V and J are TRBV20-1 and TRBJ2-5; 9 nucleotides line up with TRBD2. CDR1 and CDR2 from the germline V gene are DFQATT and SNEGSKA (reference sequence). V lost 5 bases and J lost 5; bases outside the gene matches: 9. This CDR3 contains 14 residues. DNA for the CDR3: TGCAGTGCTGTTCCTAGCGGGATTGGGGAGACCCAGTACTTC. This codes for CSAVPSGIGETQYF.

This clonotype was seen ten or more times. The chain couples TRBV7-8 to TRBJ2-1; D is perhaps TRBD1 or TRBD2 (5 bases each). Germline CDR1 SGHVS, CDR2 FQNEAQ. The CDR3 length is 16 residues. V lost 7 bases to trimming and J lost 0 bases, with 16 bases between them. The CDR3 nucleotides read TGTGCCAGCACCCTTCGGGACGGAAGCTCCTACAATGAGCAGTTCTTC. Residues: CASTLRDGSSYNEQFF.

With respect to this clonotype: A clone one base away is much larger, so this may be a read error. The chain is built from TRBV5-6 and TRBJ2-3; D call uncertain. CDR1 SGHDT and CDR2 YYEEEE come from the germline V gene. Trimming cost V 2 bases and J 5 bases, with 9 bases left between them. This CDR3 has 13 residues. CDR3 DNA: TGTGCCAGCAGCTTCCTCCGCATAGATACGCAGTATTTT. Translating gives CASSFLRIDTQYF.

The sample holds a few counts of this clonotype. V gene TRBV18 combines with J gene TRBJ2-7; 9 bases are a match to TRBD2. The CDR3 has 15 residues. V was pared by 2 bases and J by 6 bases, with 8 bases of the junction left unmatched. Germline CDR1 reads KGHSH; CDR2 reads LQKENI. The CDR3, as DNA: TGTGCCAGCTCACCAGTGATAGCGGGAGCCCCCGAGCAGTACTTC. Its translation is CASSPVIAGAPEQYF.

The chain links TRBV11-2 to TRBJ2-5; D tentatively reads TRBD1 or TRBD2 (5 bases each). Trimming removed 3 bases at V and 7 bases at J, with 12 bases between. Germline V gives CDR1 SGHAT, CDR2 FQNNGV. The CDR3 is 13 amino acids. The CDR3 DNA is TGTGCCAGCAGCTTCGAGGGACCGAGGACCCAGTACTTC. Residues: CASSFEGPRTQYF.

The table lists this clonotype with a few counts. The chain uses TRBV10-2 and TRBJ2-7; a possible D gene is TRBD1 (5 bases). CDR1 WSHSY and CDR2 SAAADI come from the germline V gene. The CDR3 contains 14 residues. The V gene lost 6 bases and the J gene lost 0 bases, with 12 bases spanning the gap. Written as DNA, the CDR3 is TGCGCCAGCAGGACCCAGGGTTACTCCTACGAGCAGTACTTC. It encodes CASRTQGYSYEQYF.

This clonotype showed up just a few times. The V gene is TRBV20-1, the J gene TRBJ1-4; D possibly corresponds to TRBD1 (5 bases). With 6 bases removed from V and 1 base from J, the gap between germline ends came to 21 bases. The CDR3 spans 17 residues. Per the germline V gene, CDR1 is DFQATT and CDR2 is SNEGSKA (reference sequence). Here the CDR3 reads CSAKTPGGRITNEKLFF. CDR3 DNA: TGCAGTGCCAAGACCCCGGGGGGTAGAATAACTAATGAAAAACTGTTTTTT.

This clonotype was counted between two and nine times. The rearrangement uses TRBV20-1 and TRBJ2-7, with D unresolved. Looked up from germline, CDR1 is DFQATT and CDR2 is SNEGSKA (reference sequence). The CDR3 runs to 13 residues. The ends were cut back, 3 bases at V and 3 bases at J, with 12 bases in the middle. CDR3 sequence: CSARPVQNYEQYF. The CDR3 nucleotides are TGCAGTGCTAGGCCCGTACAGAACTACGAGCAGTACTTC.